The source of this T cell receptor (beta chain) is a study of blood T cell repertoires in COVID-19. Across the whole study: Acute-phase and convalescent COVID-19 samples originated in the United States, Italy and Spain. T cells, B-cell-depleted T cells, or PBMCs provided the cDNA or gDNA that served as material.

In regard to this clone: This sample includes further DNA sequences coding for the same CDR3.

Original processing notes: Reference gene primer amplification in the assay estimated nucleated cell counts. Sequencing used immunoSEQ multiplex PCR; TCRdb keeps in-frame clones, though not all of them. From that table come the V and J calls and clone size; the DNA was used to work out D and trimming. The sample lists 100,000 or so clones, roughly 92% occurring once. With V trimmed by 3 bases and J by 4 bases, 1 base remained unmatched. This CDR3 region has 14 residues. The germline gives CDR1 KGHSH, CDR2 LQKENI. This chain joins TRBV18 and TRBJ2-7; TRBD2 aligns across 12 bases. This sequence was found in a man aged 65-85 years with acute or convalescent COVID-19. The sample comprised peripheral blood. In DNA form, the CDR3 reads TGTGCCAGCTCACCCGGGACTAGCGGGTACGAGCAGTACTTC. Translating gives CASSPGTSGYEQYF.